Below, 23 T cell receptor beta chains from the same sample are listed, as sequenced in a study of memory CD4+ T cells and cytomegalovirus serostatus. The sort gate was single viable CD3+CD4+CD8-CD45RO+ cells for memory CD4+ T cells. Repertoires were generated with immunoSEQ multiplex PCR, while TCRdb's copy carries only in-frame clones and drops some. Seen here are around 25,000 clones, over 70% observed once, and the top ten hold more than 0.8%. What was sequenced was memory CD4+ T cells from blood. These receptors were collected from an adult in good health and CMV-seronegative.

V and J are TRBV28 and TRBJ2-5; 11 bases align to TRBD2. TRBJ2-7 explains the end of the DNA better; the J call may be wrong. The CDR3 length is 17 residues. Germline CDR1 is MDHEN and CDR2 is SYDVKM. The CDR3 spells CASSLQIAGGIGYEQYF. In nucleotides, the CDR3 is TGTGCCAGCAGTTTACAGATAGCGGGAGGGATAGGCTACGAGCAGTACTTC.

The V call is TRBV4-2, the J call TRBJ1-2, with D possibly matching TRBD1 (5 bases). The V gene's germline CDR1 is LGHNA and CDR2 YNFKEQ. The length of the CDR3 is 15 residues. The V gene lost 0 bases and the J gene lost 7 bases, with 15 bases spanning the gap. The CDR3 bases are TGTGCCAGCAGCCAAGATGTTGCAGGGTCGGCTGGCTACACCTTC. The encoded protein is CASSQDVAGSAGYTF.

This chain uses TRBV7-2 with TRBJ1-3, with D unclear. CDR1 SGHTA and CDR2 FQGNSA come from the germline V gene. The CDR3 runs to 15 residues. Trimming took off 2 bases at V and 0 bases at J, with 8 bases between the two ends. This chain's CDR3 is CASSLRASSGNTIYF. CDR3 DNA: TGTGCCAGCAGCTTACGGGCGAGCTCTGGAAACACCATATATTTT.

This clone was detected only once. V usage is TRBV28 and J usage is TRBJ2-3; 10 bases agree with TRBD2. J lost 9 bases, V lost 3 bases, and 12 bases had no gene match. This CDR3 contains 16 residues. Germline V lookup: CDR1 MDHEN, CDR2 SYDVKM. CDR3 sequence: CASSFYILAGVVTQYF. The CDR3 DNA reads TGTGCCAGCAGTTTCTACATTCTAGCGGGAGTGGTAACGCAGTATTTT.

In this sample, this clone is medium-sized. This chain connects TRBV7-9 to TRBJ1-4; D remains unclear. The CDR3 sequence is 13 residues long. V lost 1 base and J lost 8, with 8 bases in between. Germline values: CDR1 SEHNR, CDR2 FQNEAQ (reference sequence). The CDR3 DNA reads as TGTGCCAGCAGCTTAGTGGTGGGGGAAAAACTGTTTTTT. The encoded protein is CASSLVVGEKLFF.

The chain links TRBV27 to TRBJ1-1, with D possibly matching TRBD1 (6 bases). V was pared by 5 bases and J by 1 base, with 17 bases between. CDR3 size: 16 residues. Germline values: CDR1 MNHEY, CDR2 SMNVEV (reference sequence). The DNA for the CDR3 is TGTGCCAGCAGTCCCCAAGGGGGAGGGGCGAACACTGAAGCTTTCTTT. Translated: CASSPQGGGANTEAFF.

V gene TRBV7-2 combines with J gene TRBJ1-1; the match to TRBD1 covers 8 bases. The junction had 2 bases not matched to a gene; V was cut back by 4 bases and J by 1 base. The CDR3 totals 14 residues. Germline CDR1 and CDR2: SGHTA and FQGNSA. CDR3 region: CASSWGQANTEAFF. DNA for the CDR3: TGTGCCAGCAGCTGGGGACAGGCGAACACTGAAGCTTTCTTT.

This clone showed up just once. The rearrangement links TRBV4-1 to TRBJ2-7, with D unclear. Trimming shortened V by 1 base and J by 1 base, and 11 bases separated the two germline ends. The CDR3 totals 15 residues. Per germline, CDR1 MGHRA and CDR2 YSYEKL. CDR3 loop: CASSQAVSWSYEQYF. CDR3 DNA: TGCGCCAGCAGCCAAGCGGTTAGTTGGTCCTACGAGCAGTACTTC.

This rearrangement joins TRBV5-1 to TRBJ1-2, with D possibly matching TRBD1 (6 bases). The germline V and J ends were trimmed by 0 bases and 7 bases, with 16 bases remaining between them. CDR3 size: 15 residues. Germline-derived CDR1 and CDR2 are SGHRS and YFSETQ. CDR3 residues: CASSLGQDERAGYTF. Here the CDR3 DNA reads TGCGCCAGCAGCTTGGGACAGGATGAACGGGCTGGCTACACCTTC. Complete variable domain (other parts from reference TRBV5-1 and TRBJ1-2): KAGVTQTPRYLIKTRGQQVTLSCSPISGHRSVSWYQQTPGQGLQFLFEYFSETQRNKGNFPGRFSGRQFSNSRSEMNVSTLELGDSALYLCASSLGQDERAGYTFGSGTRLTVV.

The CDR3 region is CASSDRTGSPEAFF. In DNA, the CDR3 is TGTGCCAGCAGTGACAGGACAGGGAGCCCTGAAGCTTTCTTT. This sequence joins TRBV2 and TRBJ1-1; 8 bases align to TRBD1. Germline lookup yields CDR1 SNHLY and CDR2 FYNNEI. With V trimmed by 3 bases and J by 6 bases, 6 bases remained unmatched. This CDR3 has 14 amino acids.

This chain uses TRBV5-1 with TRBJ2-2, with TRBD1 identical over 8 bases. Trimming removed 1 base from V and 2 bases from J; junction bases left unmatched: 4. Germline V gives CDR1 SGHRS, CDR2 YFSETQ. The CDR3 consists of 16 residues. CDR3 sequence reads: CASSLTGGINTGELFF. Here the CDR3 DNA reads TGCGCCAGCAGCTTGACAGGGGGTATCAACACCGGGGAGCTGTTTTTT.

V is TRBV7-2 and J is TRBJ1-5; 7 bases align to TRBD1. Germline V CDR1 and CDR2: SGHTA, FQGNSA. Trimming removed 2 bases from V and 3 bases from J; junction bases left unmatched: 4. The CDR3 runs to 15 residues. The CDR3 nucleotides read TGTGCCAGCAGCTTAACGACAGGGTTCAATCAGCCCCAGCATTTT. Translating it yields CASSLTTGFNQPQHF. The entire variable domain, with the rest obtained from reference TRBV7-2 and TRBJ1-5, is as follows: GAGVSQSPSNKVTEKGKDVELRCDPISGHTALYWYRQSLGQGLEFLIYFQGNSAPDKSGLPSDRFSAERTGGSVSTLTIQRTQQEDSAVYLCASSLTTGFNQPQHFGDGTRLSIL.

The gene calls are TRBV5-8 and TRBJ2-5; 16 bases are shared with TRBD2. The germline gives CDR1 SGHTS, CDR2 YDEGEE. With V trimmed by 4 bases and J by 1 base, 7 bases remained unmatched. The CDR3 loop spans 18 amino acids. The CDR3 protein is CASSQGLAGGYSQETQYF. The CDR3 region has the DNA TGTGCCAGCAGCCAGGGACTAGCGGGAGGGTATTCCCAAGAGACCCAGTACTTC.

The chain is built from TRBV18 and TRBJ1-5, with a tentative D call TRBD1 (5 bases). The CDR3 sequence is 16 residues long. Per the germline V gene, CDR1 is KGHSH and CDR2 is LQKENI. Trimming took off 0 bases at V and 3 bases at J, with 12 bases between the two ends. CDR3 sequence: CASSPPGLGPNQPQHF. The CDR3 DNA sequence: TGTGCCAGCTCACCACCGGGGCTTGGACCCAATCAGCCCCAGCATTTT.

This chain joins TRBV18 and TRBJ2-5; 7 nucleotides align to TRBD2. The CDR3 loop spans 17 amino acids. V was pared by 5 bases and J by 2 bases, with 14 bases of the junction left unmatched. Per germline, CDR1 KGHSH and CDR2 LQKENI. The CDR3: CASSSYPRGTTQETQYF. The CDR3 nucleotides read TGTGCCAGCTCAAGTTACCCCCGCGGGACTACGCAAGAGACCCAGTACTTC.

This clone has just a few counts. This rearrangement joins TRBV7-2 to TRBJ1-2; 9 nucleotides align to TRBD1. The germline V gene has CDR1 SGHTA and CDR2 FQGNSA. The CDR3 runs 14 residues. V shed 5 bases and J 1 base; nucleotides not matched to a gene: 2. CDR3 sequence (DNA): TGTGCCAGCAGCCCGGGACAGGGTAACTATGGCTACACCTTC. It specifies CASSPGQGNYGYTF.

The genes are TRBV18 and TRBJ2-7; TRBD2 might be the D (6 bases). Germline loops: CDR1 KGHSH, CDR2 LQKENI. Trimming took 4 bases from V and 2 from J, leaving 9 bases between them. The length of the CDR3 is 13 residues. The CDR3 sequence: CASSLRETYEQYF. The CDR3 nucleotides read TGTGCCAGCTCACTTCGGGAGACCTACGAGCAGTACTTC.

This clone has a single count. This sequence joins TRBV7-2 and TRBJ2-7, with D tentatively TRBD1 (6 bases). The V gene lost 1 base and the J gene lost 1 base, with 14 bases spanning the gap. The CDR3 sequence is 16 residues long. Germline-derived CDR1 and CDR2 are SGHTA and FQGNSA. In nucleotides, the CDR3 is TGTGCCAGCAGCTTAGTCATGGGGACACTTTCCTACGAGCAGTACTTC. Translated, it gives CASSLVMGTLSYEQYF.

The rearrangement links TRBV5-5 to TRBJ1-2; 12 bases align to TRBD1. V dropped 2 bases and J dropped 8; count of bases not matched to a gene: 4. This CDR3 has 14 amino acids. Germline assignment: CDR1 SGHKS and CDR2 YYEKEE (reference sequence). CDR3 nucleotide sequence: TGTGCCAGCAGCTTACCCGGGACAGGGGGCGGCTACACCTTC. This gives the protein CASSLPGTGGGYTF. The variable domain in full, with the rest retrieved from reference TRBV5-5 and TRBJ1-2, is DAGVTQSPTHLIKTRGQQVTLRCSPISGHKSVSWYQQVLGQGPQFIFQYYEKEERGRGNFPDRFSARQFPNYSSELNVNALLLGDSALYLCASSLPGTGGGYTFGSGTRLTVV.

The V call is TRBV4-1, the J call TRBJ1-6; weak D call: TRBD1 (6 bases). The CDR3 covers 17 residues. The V end was cut by 4 bases, the J end by 7 bases, with 20 bases between. The germline V gene has CDR1 MGHRA and CDR2 YSYEKL. CDR3 residues: CASSRDLGGRGNSPLHF. CDR3 nucleotides: TGCGCCAGCAGCCGGGATTTAGGGGGAAGAGGGAATTCACCCCTCCACTTT.

V and J are TRBV6-5 and TRBJ2-7; TRBD1 aligns across 9 bases. J gave up 4 bases and V 8 bases, and 12 bases lay outside the gene matches. This CDR3 is 15 amino acids long. Germline V gene sequence: CDR1 MNHEY, CDR2 SVGAGI. The CDR3 loop is CASETSGTGSYEQYF. The CDR3 DNA is TGTGCCAGCGAGACTTCCGGGACAGGGTCATACGAGCAGTACTTC.

The gene calls are TRBV7-6 and TRBJ1-4; D call uncertain. The germline V gene has CDR1 SGHVS and CDR2 FNYEAQ. V was trimmed by 2 bases and J by 0 bases, leaving 7 bases between them. The CDR3 totals 15 residues. In nucleotides, the CDR3 is TGTGCCAGCAGCTTACAGAGAACAACTAATGAAAAACTGTTTTTT. Translating gives CASSLQRTTNEKLFF.

This rearrangement joins TRBV7-3 to TRBJ2-1, with 9 bases lining up with TRBD2. Germline V gene sequence: CDR1 SGHTA, CDR2 FQGTGA. The CDR3 is 12 amino acids. With V trimmed by 3 bases and J by 14 bases, 5 bases remained unmatched. The CDR3 DNA is TGTGCCAGCAGCTTTCTAGCGGGGCTAAAGTTCTTC. This encodes CASSFLAGLKFF. The whole variable domain, filled in from reference TRBV7-3 and TRBJ2-1, reads GAGVSQTPSNKVTEKGKYVELRCDPISGHTALYWYRQSLGQGPEFLIYFQGTGAADDSGLPNDRFFAVRPEGSVSTLKIQRTERGDSAVYLCASSFLAGLKFFGPGTRLTVL.